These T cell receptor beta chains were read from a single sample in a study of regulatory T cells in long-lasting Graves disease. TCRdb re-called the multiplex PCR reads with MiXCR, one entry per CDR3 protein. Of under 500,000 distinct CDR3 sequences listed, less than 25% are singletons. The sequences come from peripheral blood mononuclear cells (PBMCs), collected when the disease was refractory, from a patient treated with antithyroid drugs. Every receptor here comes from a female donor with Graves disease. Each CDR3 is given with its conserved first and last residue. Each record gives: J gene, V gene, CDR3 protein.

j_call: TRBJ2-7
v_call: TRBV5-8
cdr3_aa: CASSFQRAGGNEQYF

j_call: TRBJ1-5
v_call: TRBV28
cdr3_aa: CASSLQGNQPQHF

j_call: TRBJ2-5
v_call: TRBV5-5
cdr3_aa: CASSLVENQETQYF

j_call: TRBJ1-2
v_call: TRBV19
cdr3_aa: CASAPGTGDYGYTF

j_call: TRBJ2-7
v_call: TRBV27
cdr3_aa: CASSARLAGAPYEQYF

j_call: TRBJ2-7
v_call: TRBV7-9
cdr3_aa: CASSFFRLAGTYEQYF

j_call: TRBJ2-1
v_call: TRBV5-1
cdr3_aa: CASSFGGRSDGEQFF

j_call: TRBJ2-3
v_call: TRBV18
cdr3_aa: CASSEGGSFRTDTQYF

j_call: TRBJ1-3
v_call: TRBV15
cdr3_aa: CATSREYDGFSGNTIYF

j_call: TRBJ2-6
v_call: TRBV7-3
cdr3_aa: CASSLKVGAGSFSGANVLTF

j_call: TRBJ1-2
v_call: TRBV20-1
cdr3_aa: CSAPSARAYGYTF

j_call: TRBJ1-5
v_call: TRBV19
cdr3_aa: CASSGAFNQPQHF

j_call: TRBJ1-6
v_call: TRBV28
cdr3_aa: CASSKENSPLHF

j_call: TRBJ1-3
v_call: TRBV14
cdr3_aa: CASSPDSSSGNTIYF

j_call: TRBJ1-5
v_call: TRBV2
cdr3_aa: CASSEWDRGTDQPQHF

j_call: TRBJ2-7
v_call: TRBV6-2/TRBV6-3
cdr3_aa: CASSSGNIYEQYF

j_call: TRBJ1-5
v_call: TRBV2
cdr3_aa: CASSILTNNQPQHF

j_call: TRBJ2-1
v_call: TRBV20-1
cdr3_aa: CSARGGFEQFF

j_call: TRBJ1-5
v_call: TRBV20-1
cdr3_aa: CSASEGVDQPQHF

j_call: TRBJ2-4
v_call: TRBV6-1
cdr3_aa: CASRPNNGAKNIQYF

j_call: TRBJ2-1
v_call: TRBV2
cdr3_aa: CASRETSGSRNEQFF

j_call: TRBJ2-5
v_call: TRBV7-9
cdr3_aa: CASSLVWGLETQYF

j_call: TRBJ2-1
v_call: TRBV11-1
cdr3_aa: CASSFTSGEYNEQFF

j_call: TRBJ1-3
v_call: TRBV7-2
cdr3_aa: CASSLVAPGSGNTIYF

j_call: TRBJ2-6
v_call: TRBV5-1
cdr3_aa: CASSWTGQGGSGANVLTF

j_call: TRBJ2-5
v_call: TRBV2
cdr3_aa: CASSGLAGGGETQYF

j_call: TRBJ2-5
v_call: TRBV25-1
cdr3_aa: CASSEFGGETQYF

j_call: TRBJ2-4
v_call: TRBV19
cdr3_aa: CASSIWRGGGAKNIQYF

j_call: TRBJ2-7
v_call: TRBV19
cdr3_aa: CASSSGPKGEQYF

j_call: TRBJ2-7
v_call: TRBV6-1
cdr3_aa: CASSAGTLNYEQYF

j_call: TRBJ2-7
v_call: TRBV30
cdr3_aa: CAWNPVGRGAYEQYF

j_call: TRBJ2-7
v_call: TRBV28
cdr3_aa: CASSAQANEQYF

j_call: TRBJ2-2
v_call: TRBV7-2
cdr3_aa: CASSFSQGAGELFF

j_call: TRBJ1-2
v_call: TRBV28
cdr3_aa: CASITGNYGYTF

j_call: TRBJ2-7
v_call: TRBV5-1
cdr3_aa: CASSLTSSEQYF

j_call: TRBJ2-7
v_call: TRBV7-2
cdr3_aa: CASSRDRGAPSEQYF

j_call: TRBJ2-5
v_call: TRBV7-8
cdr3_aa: CASSIGTSGRRWETQYF

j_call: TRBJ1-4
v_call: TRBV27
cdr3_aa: CASSPPQGKLFF

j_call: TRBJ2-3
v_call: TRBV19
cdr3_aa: CASTSGVTSTDTQYF

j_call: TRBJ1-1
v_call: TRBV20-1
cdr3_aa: CSARVGTLLEAFF

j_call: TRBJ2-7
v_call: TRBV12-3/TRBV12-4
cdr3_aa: CASSLGLAGGPSSYEQYF

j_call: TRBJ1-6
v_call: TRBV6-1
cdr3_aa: CASTRTGTGSPLHF

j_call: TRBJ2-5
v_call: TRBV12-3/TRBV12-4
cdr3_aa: CASSPGGLETQYF

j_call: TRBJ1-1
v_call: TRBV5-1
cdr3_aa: CASSSISGWHTEAFF

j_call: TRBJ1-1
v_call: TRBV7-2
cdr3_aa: CASSLAIPPEAFF

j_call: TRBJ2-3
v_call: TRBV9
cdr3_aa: CASSVGHQPQNTDTQYF

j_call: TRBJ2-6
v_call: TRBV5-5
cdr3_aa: CASSLGQSSGANVLTF

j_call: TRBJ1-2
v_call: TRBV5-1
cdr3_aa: CASREDTPLRYGYTF

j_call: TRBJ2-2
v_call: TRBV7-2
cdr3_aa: CASSFLRTAAANTGELFF